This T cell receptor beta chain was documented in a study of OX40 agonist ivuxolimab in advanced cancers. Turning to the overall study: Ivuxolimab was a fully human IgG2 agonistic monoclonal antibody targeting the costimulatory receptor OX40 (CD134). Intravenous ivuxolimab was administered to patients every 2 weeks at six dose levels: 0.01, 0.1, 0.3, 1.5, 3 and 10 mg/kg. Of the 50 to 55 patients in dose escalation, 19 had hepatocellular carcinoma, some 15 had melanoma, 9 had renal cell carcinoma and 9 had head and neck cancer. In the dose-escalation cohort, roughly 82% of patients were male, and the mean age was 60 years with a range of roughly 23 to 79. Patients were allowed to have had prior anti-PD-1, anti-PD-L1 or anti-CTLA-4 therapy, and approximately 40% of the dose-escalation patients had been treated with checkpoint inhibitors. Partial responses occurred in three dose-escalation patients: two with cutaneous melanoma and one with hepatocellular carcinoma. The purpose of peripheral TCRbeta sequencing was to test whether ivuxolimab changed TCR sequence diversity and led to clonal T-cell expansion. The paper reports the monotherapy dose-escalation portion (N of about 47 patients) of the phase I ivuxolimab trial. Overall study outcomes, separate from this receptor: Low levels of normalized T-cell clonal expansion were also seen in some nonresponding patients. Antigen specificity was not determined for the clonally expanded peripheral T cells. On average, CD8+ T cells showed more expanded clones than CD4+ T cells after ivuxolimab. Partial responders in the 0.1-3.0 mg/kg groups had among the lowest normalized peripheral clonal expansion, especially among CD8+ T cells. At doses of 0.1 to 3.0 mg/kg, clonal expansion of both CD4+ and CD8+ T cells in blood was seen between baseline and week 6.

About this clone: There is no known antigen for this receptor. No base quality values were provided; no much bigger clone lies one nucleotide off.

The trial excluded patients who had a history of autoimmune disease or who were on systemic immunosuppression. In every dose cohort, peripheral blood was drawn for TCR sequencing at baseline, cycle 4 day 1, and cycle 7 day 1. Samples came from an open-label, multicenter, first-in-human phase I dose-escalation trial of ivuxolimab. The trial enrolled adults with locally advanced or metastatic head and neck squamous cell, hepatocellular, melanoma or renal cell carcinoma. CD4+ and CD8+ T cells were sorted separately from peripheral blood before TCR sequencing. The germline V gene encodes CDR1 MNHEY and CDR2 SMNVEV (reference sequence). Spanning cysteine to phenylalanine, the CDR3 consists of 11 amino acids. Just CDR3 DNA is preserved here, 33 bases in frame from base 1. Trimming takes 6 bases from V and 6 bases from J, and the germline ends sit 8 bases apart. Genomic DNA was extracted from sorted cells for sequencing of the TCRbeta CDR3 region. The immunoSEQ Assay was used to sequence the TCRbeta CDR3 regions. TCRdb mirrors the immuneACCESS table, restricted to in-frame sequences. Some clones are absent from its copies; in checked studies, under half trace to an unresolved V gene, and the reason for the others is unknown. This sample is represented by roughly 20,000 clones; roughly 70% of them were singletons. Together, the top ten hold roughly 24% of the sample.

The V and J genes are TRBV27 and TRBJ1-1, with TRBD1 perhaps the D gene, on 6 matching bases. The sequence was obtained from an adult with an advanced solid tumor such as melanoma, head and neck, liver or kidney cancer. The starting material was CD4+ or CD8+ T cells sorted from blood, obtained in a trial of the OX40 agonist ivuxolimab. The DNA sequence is TGTGCCAGCAGAAAGGGGGCTGAAGCTTTCTTT. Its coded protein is CASRKGAEAFF.